This paragraph reports one T cell receptor (beta chain). What it binds is unknown. The record originates from a study of T cell responses to AZD1222 COVID-19 vaccine. Points from the study as a whole: Baseline antibody screening turned up just a handful of seropositive AZD1222 recipients. Donors skewed white British and female; clonal diversity was possibly underestimated. Spike was spanned by vaccine-associated CD4 TCRs, with dominance at 160-218 and 743-854.

TCRdb keeps only in-frame clones here, not all; method: immunoSEQ multiplex PCR. Among around 45,000 clones, roughly 87% were seen once, and the ten largest hold 30% to 45%. Pooling was applied to second doses at about 4 or about 12 weeks. The junction had 5 bases not matched to a gene; V was cut back by 0 bases and J by 5 bases. This CDR3 has 14 residues. CDR1 is SGHRS, CDR2 YFSETQ, per germline. Sample: peripheral blood, taken 28 days after the second AZD1222 dose. The sequence was obtained from an adult who received the AZD1222 COVID-19 vaccine. The V gene is TRBV5-1, the J gene TRBJ2-7; 7 bases agree with TRBD1. The CDR3 coding sequence is TGCGCCAGCAGCTTGGCTACAGGGGATCACGAGCAGTACTTC. This translates into CASSLATGDHEQYF. The variable domain in full, with the rest retrieved from reference TRBV5-1 and TRBJ2-7, is KAGVTQTPRYLIKTRGQQVTLSCSPISGHRSVSWYQQTPGQGLQFLFEYFSETQRNKGNFPGRFSGRQFSNSRSEMNVSTLELGDSALYLCASSLATGDHEQYFGPGTRLTVT.